A selection of T cell receptor beta chains follows, all from one sample in a study of vaccination and CD4 T cells after COVID-19. No cognate antigen is known for these TCRs. TCRdb redid the calling of the PCR reads with MiXCR, one entry per CDR3 protein. This table holds some 17,000 distinct CDR3 sequences, approximately 50% found once. Here the sequenced sample was CD4+ T cells from blood, cultured in vitro, taken about 7 months after SARS-CoV-2 vaccination. Receptors were obtained from a human donor who had recovered from COVID-19. CDR3s include the opening cysteine and the closing phenylalanine or tryptophan. The D gene is left open where the match is weak. Part of the rows lack a size; the others show once, few, many or a class for expanded clones.

d_call: .; j_call: TRBJ2-1; clone_size: .; v_call: TRBV20-1; cdr3_nt: TGCAGTGCTACCGGACTAGGGGGCCTGGGGCAGTTCTTC; cdr3_aa: CSATGLGGLGQFF
d_call: TRBD1; j_call: TRBJ2-2; clone_size: .; v_call: TRBV7-3; cdr3_nt: TGTGCCAGCAGCCTAGATCCGGGACAGGGATATACCGGGGAGCTGTTTTTT; cdr3_aa: CASSLDPGQGYTGELFF
d_call: .; j_call: TRBJ2-7; clone_size: few; v_call: TRBV11-2; cdr3_nt: TGTGCCAGCAGCTCATTCTCAGGAGATGGGCAGTACTTC; cdr3_aa: CASSSFSGDGQYF
d_call: .; j_call: TRBJ1-2; clone_size: .; v_call: TRBV12-5; cdr3_nt: TGTGCTAGTGGTACTCAGGCCGCCAACTATGGCTACACCTTC; cdr3_aa: CASGTQAANYGYTF
d_call: TRBD1; j_call: TRBJ1-2; clone_size: .; v_call: TRBV7-9; cdr3_nt: TGTGCCAGCAGCCACCGGGACAGCGACGCTAAGGGCTACACCTTC; cdr3_aa: CASSHRDSDAKGYTF
d_call: TRBD2; j_call: TRBJ2-7; clone_size: .; v_call: TRBV15; cdr3_nt: TGTGCCACCAGCAGAGCGGCTAGCGGGAGTCCGGAGCAGTACTTC; cdr3_aa: CATSRAASGSPEQYF
d_call: .; j_call: TRBJ1-2; clone_size: few; v_call: TRBV6-1; cdr3_nt: TGTGCCAGCAGTGAGCAGGGGATGACCTATGGCTACACCTTC; cdr3_aa: CASSEQGMTYGYTF
d_call: TRBD1; j_call: TRBJ2-7; clone_size: .; v_call: TRBV6-5; cdr3_nt: TGTGCCAGCAGTTACTTTGCGGTGGGACAGTACGAGCAGTACTTC; cdr3_aa: CASSYFAVGQYEQYF
d_call: .; j_call: TRBJ1-6; clone_size: few; v_call: TRBV4-1; cdr3_nt: TGCGCCAGCAGCCCCCGGGGGGGAGGGAGAGCGACACCCCTCCACTTT; cdr3_aa: CASSPRGGGRATPLHF
d_call: TRBD2; j_call: TRBJ2-7; clone_size: .; v_call: TRBV7-7; cdr3_nt: TGTGCTAGCAGCGATAGCGGGACTTACTACGAGCAGTACTTC; cdr3_aa: CASSDSGTYYEQYF
d_call: .; j_call: TRBJ1-5; clone_size: few; v_call: TRBV19; cdr3_nt: TGTGCCAGTAGTATAATAGGGCTGAAGCCCAATCAGCCCCAGCATTTT; cdr3_aa: CASSIIGLKPNQPQHF
d_call: TRBD2; j_call: TRBJ2-3; clone_size: .; v_call: TRBV7-9; cdr3_nt: TGTGCCAGCAGCCTCCCCCCAAGACTAGCGGGTAGAACAGATACGCAGTATTTT; cdr3_aa: CASSLPPRLAGRTDTQYF
d_call: .; j_call: TRBJ2-7; clone_size: .; v_call: TRBV7-2; cdr3_nt: TGTGCCAGCAGCTCCCTTCGGGCGTCCGCCGAGCAGTACTTC; cdr3_aa: CASSSLRASAEQYF
d_call: TRBD2; j_call: TRBJ2-7; clone_size: .; v_call: TRBV20-1; cdr3_nt: TGCAGTGCTGGAAGAGCGGGAGGGCGGAACGAGCAGTACTTC; cdr3_aa: CSAGRAGGRNEQYF
d_call: TRBD2; j_call: TRBJ2-7; clone_size: .; v_call: TRBV7-9; cdr3_nt: TGTGCCAGCAGCTCCTCAGACGATCCGGGACTAGCGGGAGGCGAGCAGTACTTC; cdr3_aa: CASSSSDDPGLAGGEQYF
d_call: TRBD1; j_call: TRBJ1-6; clone_size: .; v_call: TRBV6-1; cdr3_nt: TGTGCCAGCAGCTCATCCGGGACAGGGAATTCACCCCTCCACTTT; cdr3_aa: CASSSSGTGNSPLHF
d_call: .; j_call: TRBJ1-2; clone_size: .; v_call: TRBV20-1; cdr3_nt: TGCAGTGCTATCAGTCAGGGGAACTATGGCTACACCTTC; cdr3_aa: CSAISQGNYGYTF
d_call: .; j_call: TRBJ2-7; clone_size: .; v_call: TRBV11-1; cdr3_nt: TGTGCCAGCAGAGATGAGCAGGGGGGTTACGAGCAGTACTTC; cdr3_aa: CASRDEQGGYEQYF
d_call: .; j_call: TRBJ2-3; clone_size: few; v_call: TRBV7-3; cdr3_nt: TGTGCCAGCAGCTGGGGACTCGGAAGCACAGATACGCAGTATTTT; cdr3_aa: CASSWGLGSTDTQYF
d_call: TRBD2; j_call: TRBJ2-7; clone_size: few; v_call: TRBV7-2; cdr3_nt: TGTGCCAGCAGCTTAAACGGGGGGTCGTACGAGCAGTACTTC; cdr3_aa: CASSLNGGSYEQYF
d_call: .; j_call: TRBJ2-1; clone_size: .; v_call: TRBV20-1; cdr3_nt: TGCAGTGCTAGAGCGGGTAGCTCCTACAATGAGCAGTTCTTC; cdr3_aa: CSARAGSSYNEQFF
d_call: .; j_call: TRBJ1-2; clone_size: .; v_call: TRBV12-3/TRBV12-4; cdr3_nt: TGTGCCAGCAGCTTTAGTATCGGGGAATATGGCTACACCTTC; cdr3_aa: CASSFSIGEYGYTF
d_call: .; j_call: TRBJ1-3; clone_size: few; v_call: TRBV21-1; cdr3_nt: TGTGCCAGCAGCAGCGGAGTCGGCTATTTT; cdr3_aa: CASSSGVGYF
d_call: .; j_call: TRBJ1-6; clone_size: .; v_call: TRBV7-9; cdr3_nt: TGTGCCAGCAGCTTATCGGGCCAGGTTCATTCACCCCTCCACTTT; cdr3_aa: CASSLSGQVHSPLHF
d_call: TRBD2; j_call: TRBJ2-3; clone_size: .; v_call: TRBV24-1; cdr3_nt: TGTGCCACCAGTGACGGGGGGAAGACGCAGTATTTT; cdr3_aa: CATSDGGKTQYF
d_call: .; j_call: TRBJ1-6; clone_size: .; v_call: TRBV2; cdr3_nt: TGTGCCAGCAGAGGCAGGGGTTCTAATGCACCCCTCCACTTT; cdr3_aa: CASRGRGSNAPLHF
d_call: .; j_call: TRBJ1-1; clone_size: .; v_call: TRBV6-1; cdr3_nt: TGTGCCAGCCGTGGGAACAGTCGTTTCACTGAAGCTTTCTTT; cdr3_aa: CASRGNSRFTEAFF
d_call: .; j_call: TRBJ2-7; clone_size: .; v_call: TRBV20-1; cdr3_nt: TGCAGTGCTAGGTCGCGAGGACTGGTCGACGAGCAGTACTTC; cdr3_aa: CSARSRGLVDEQYF
d_call: .; j_call: TRBJ1-2; clone_size: .; v_call: TRBV7-9; cdr3_nt: TGTGCCAGCAGCTTAGTTGGCAGGGTAGAAGTTGGCTACACCTTC; cdr3_aa: CASSLVGRVEVGYTF
d_call: TRBD2; j_call: TRBJ2-5; clone_size: .; v_call: TRBV7-7; cdr3_nt: TGTGCTAGCAGCCCACAGGAGCGGGGGAGAGAGACCCAGTACTTC; cdr3_aa: CASSPQERGRETQYF
d_call: .; j_call: TRBJ2-5; clone_size: medium-sized; v_call: TRBV7-3; cdr3_nt: TGTGCCAGCAGCTTAATGGGAGGCCAAGAGACCCAGTACTTC; cdr3_aa: CASSLMGGQETQYF
d_call: TRBD1; j_call: TRBJ1-2; clone_size: .; v_call: TRBV5-4; cdr3_nt: TGTGCCAGCAGCTATGGGACAGGCGGCTATGGCTACACCTTC; cdr3_aa: CASSYGTGGYGYTF
d_call: .; j_call: TRBJ2-6; clone_size: .; v_call: TRBV10-3; cdr3_nt: TGTGCCATCAGCCTAGGCCTCTCTGGGGCCAACGTCCTGACTTTC; cdr3_aa: CAISLGLSGANVLTF
d_call: TRBD1; j_call: TRBJ2-3; clone_size: .; v_call: TRBV7-3; cdr3_nt: TGTGCCAGCTCCAGACAGGGCGGAGATACGCAGTATTTT; cdr3_aa: CASSRQGGDTQYF
d_call: .; j_call: TRBJ2-2; clone_size: .; v_call: TRBV20-1; cdr3_nt: TGCAGTGCTAGGGCGGCGACCGGGGAGCTGTTTTTT; cdr3_aa: CSARAATGELFF
d_call: .; j_call: TRBJ2-6; clone_size: medium-sized; v_call: TRBV7-2; cdr3_nt: TGTGCCAGCAGCTTGAGGGTTCTCTCTGGGGCCAACGTCCTGACTTTC; cdr3_aa: CASSLRVLSGANVLTF
d_call: TRBD2; j_call: TRBJ2-1; clone_size: .; v_call: TRBV20-1; cdr3_nt: TGCAGTGCTAGGGAACTAGCGGGAGTAAACTACAATGAGCAGTTCTTC; cdr3_aa: CSARELAGVNYNEQFF
d_call: .; j_call: TRBJ2-5; clone_size: few; v_call: TRBV20-1; cdr3_nt: TGCAGTGCTAGGTGGGGGGCCCAAGAGACCCAGTACTTC; cdr3_aa: CSARWGAQETQYF
d_call: .; j_call: TRBJ1-2; clone_size: .; v_call: TRBV5-4; cdr3_nt: TGTGCCAGCAGCTTGGCCAGGGTTTGGGGCTACACCTTC; cdr3_aa: CASSLARVWGYTF
d_call: .; j_call: TRBJ2-7; clone_size: few; v_call: TRBV2; cdr3_nt: TGTGCCAGCAGTGATTTTCCCAGCTCCTACGAGCAGTACTTC; cdr3_aa: CASSDFPSSYEQYF
d_call: TRBD2; j_call: TRBJ2-7; clone_size: .; v_call: TRBV5-8; cdr3_nt: TGTGCCAGCAGTACTCCGATAGCGGGAGGTCTCGACGAGCAGTACTTC; cdr3_aa: CASSTPIAGGLDEQYF
d_call: TRBD1; j_call: TRBJ1-2; clone_size: .; v_call: TRBV4-1; cdr3_nt: TGCGCCAGCAGCCAAGGGACAGGGACGAGGGGCTACACCTTC; cdr3_aa: CASSQGTGTRGYTF
d_call: .; j_call: TRBJ1-1; clone_size: few; v_call: TRBV7-8; cdr3_nt: TGTGCCAGCAGCTTAGCGCAGGGGAGTATCACTGAAGCTTTCTTT; cdr3_aa: CASSLAQGSITEAFF
d_call: TRBD2; j_call: TRBJ2-1; clone_size: .; v_call: TRBV11-3; cdr3_nt: TGTGCCAGCAGCTTAGGTGGGGCGGGAGGAGGCAATGAGCAGTTCTTC; cdr3_aa: CASSLGGAGGGNEQFF
d_call: .; j_call: TRBJ2-7; clone_size: few; v_call: TRBV6-5; cdr3_nt: TGTGCCAGCAGTTACTCGTTTCAGGCAGAGAGCTCCTACGAGCAGTACTTC; cdr3_aa: CASSYSFQAESSYEQYF
d_call: .; j_call: TRBJ2-4; clone_size: few; v_call: TRBV7-2; cdr3_nt: TGTGCCAGCAGCTTTGGTCCCAAATTTATGGCCAAAAACATTCAGTACTTC; cdr3_aa: CASSFGPKFMAKNIQYF
d_call: .; j_call: TRBJ1-3; clone_size: .; v_call: TRBV21-1; cdr3_nt: TGTGCCAGCAGCAAAGAGGGAGGGGTTAGTGGAAACACCATATATTTT; cdr3_aa: CASSKEGGVSGNTIYF
d_call: .; j_call: TRBJ2-1; clone_size: .; v_call: TRBV6-2/TRBV6-3; cdr3_nt: TGTGCCAGCACTTACCACGACAAGGGGAATGAGCAGTTCTTC; cdr3_aa: CASTYHDKGNEQFF
d_call: .; j_call: TRBJ2-3; clone_size: .; v_call: TRBV2; cdr3_nt: TGTGCCAGCAACAGGGTGAAGGGCACAGATACGCAGTATTTT; cdr3_aa: CASNRVKGTDTQYF
d_call: TRBD2; j_call: TRBJ2-7; clone_size: .; v_call: TRBV7-8; cdr3_nt: TGTGCCAGCAGCTTAGAACTAGCGGGAAAATACGAGCAGTACTTC; cdr3_aa: CASSLELAGKYEQYF
d_call: .; j_call: TRBJ1-3; clone_size: .; v_call: TRBV20-1; cdr3_nt: TGCAGTGCTAGAGATCGAACAGATGGAAACACCATATATTTT; cdr3_aa: CSARDRTDGNTIYF